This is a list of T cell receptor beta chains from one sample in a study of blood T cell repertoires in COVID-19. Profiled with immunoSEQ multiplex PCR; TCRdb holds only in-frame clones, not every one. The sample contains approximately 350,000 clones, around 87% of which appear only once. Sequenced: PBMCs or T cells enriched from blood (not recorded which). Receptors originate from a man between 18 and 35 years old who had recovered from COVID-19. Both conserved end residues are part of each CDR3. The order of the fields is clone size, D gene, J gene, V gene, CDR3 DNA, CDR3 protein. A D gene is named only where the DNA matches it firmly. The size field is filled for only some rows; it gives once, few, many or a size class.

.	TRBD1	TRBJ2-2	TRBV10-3	TGTGCCATCAGTGGTTCGGACAGGGGGAACACCGGGGAGCTGTTTTTT	CAISGSDRGNTGELFF
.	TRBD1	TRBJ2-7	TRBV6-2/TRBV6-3	TGTGCCAGCAGCGGGGCAGGACAGGACTCCTACGAGCAGTACTTC	CASSGAGQDSYEQYF
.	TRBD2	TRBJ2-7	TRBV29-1	TGCAGCGTTGCTGGACTAGCGGGGAAGGGGGAGCAGTACTTC	CSVAGLAGKGEQYF
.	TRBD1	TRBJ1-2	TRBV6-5	TGTCTAACCCTCGGGACAGATACTAACTATGGCTACACCTTC	CLTLGTDTNYGYTF
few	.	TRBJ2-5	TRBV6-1	TGTGCCAGCAGTGACCCCCGAACAGAGTACCAAGAGACCCAGTACTTC	CASSDPRTEYQETQYF
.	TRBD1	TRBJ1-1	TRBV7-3	TGTGCCAGCAGCAGGGTCAGGGGGCCAGCTGAAGCTTTCTTT	CASSRVRGPAEAFF
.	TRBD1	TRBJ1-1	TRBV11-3	TGTGCCAGCAGCTTAGGGGGACAGGGGAACACTGAAGCTTTCTTT	CASSLGGQGNTEAFF
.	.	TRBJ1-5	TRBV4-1	TGCGCCAGCAGCCAAGGGTTTAGATGGTCCCTTGAACCCCAGCATTTT	CASSQGFRWSLEPQHF
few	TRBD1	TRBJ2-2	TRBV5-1	TGCGCCACCTCCTGGACAGGTACCGGGGAGCTGTTTTTT	CATSWTGTGELFF
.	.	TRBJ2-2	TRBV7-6	TGTGCCAGCAGCTTAGCTTCAGGGAACACCGGGGAGCTGTTTTTT	CASSLASGNTGELFF
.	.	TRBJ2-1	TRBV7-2	TGTGCCAGCAGCTTAGATGGCAGGGGAATTGAGCAGTTCTTC	CASSLDGRGIEQFF
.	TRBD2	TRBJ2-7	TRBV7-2	TGTGCCAGCAGCTTAGCGCGGGAGTTCTACGAGCAGTACTTC	CASSLAREFYEQYF